This passage covers 14 T cell receptor beta chains from one sample sequenced in a study of cytomegalovirus exposure and HLA in healthy donors. PCR used 60 Vbeta primers and 13 Jbeta primers. Sequencing used immunoSEQ multiplex PCR; TCRdb keeps in-frame clones, though not all of them. This table has roughly 180,000 clones, roughly four fifths appearing once. Material: PBMCs. The origin of the receptors is a female donor in good health and CMV-seronegative.

The chain employs TRBV19 and TRBJ2-2, with TRBD2 identical over 9 bases. Per the germline V gene, CDR1 is LNHDA and CDR2 is SQIVND (reference sequence). This CDR3 has 17 amino acids. Trimming at V came to 1 base and at J to 0 bases, leaving 3 bases not matched to a gene. The CDR3 reads CASSIGRLAANTGELFF. In DNA form, the CDR3 reads TGTGCCAGTAGTATAGGTAGACTAGCGGCGAACACCGGGGAGCTGTTTTTT.

This clone was found once. The chain is built from TRBV7-8 and TRBJ2-5; 12 positions match TRBD2. The J call may be incorrect, as the DNA end agrees better with TRBJ2-7. Germline CDR1 is SGHVS and CDR2 is FQNEAQ. CDR3 length: 16 amino acids. For the CDR3, the DNA is TGTGCCAGCAGCTCCCACCTAGCGGGAGGGATGGACGAGCAGTACTTC. This codes for CASSSHLAGGMDEQYF.

This CDR3 reads CASSEPDRGSDEQFF. For the CDR3, the DNA is TGTGCCAGCAGTGAACCGGACAGGGGTAGCGATGAGCAGTTCTTC. The genes are TRBV6-1 and TRBJ2-1; 9 bases fit TRBD1. Losses at the gene ends were 2 bases for V and 8 bases for J; bases not matched to a gene: 7. Germline V gene data show CDR1 as MNHNS and CDR2 as SASEGT. The CDR3 is 15 residues long.

This rearrangement joins TRBV6-6 to TRBJ2-1; 8 positions agree with TRBD2. The ends lost 7 bases at V and 0 bases at J; junction bases unmatched: 5. The germline gives CDR1 MNHNY, CDR2 SVGAGI (reference sequence). CDR3 length equals 15 residues. The CDR3 bases are TGTGCCAGCAAAGGCGGGGGGAGCTCCTACAATGAGCAGTTCTTC. It is translated as CASKGGGSSYNEQFF.

This clone was seen a few times. V is TRBV6-5 and J is TRBJ2-1; D call uncertain. Germline V gene data show CDR1 as MNHEY and CDR2 as SVGAGI. The CDR3 has 13 residues. Between the trimmed V and J ends, which lost 0 bases and 9 bases, there was a span of 9 bases. The CDR3 reads CASSYSSPSEQFF. The CDR3 DNA reads as TGTGCCAGCAGTTACTCGAGCCCGAGTGAGCAGTTCTTC.

The rearrangement links TRBV6-5 to TRBJ1-5; no definite D call. The germline V gene encodes CDR1 MNHEY and CDR2 SVGAGI. Trimming pared 4 bases from V and 7 bases from J, leaving 11 bases between. This CDR3 contains 13 residues. Here the CDR3 DNA reads TGTGCCAGCAGTTTACAAGATCGACAGCCCCAGCATTTT. Its translation: CASSLQDRQPQHF.

This sequence joins TRBV4-1 and TRBJ1-5; possible D gene TRBD1, 6 bases. The length of the CDR3 is 15 residues. In germline, CDR1 is MGHRA, CDR2 YSYEKL. V dropped 1 base and J dropped 1 base, with 8 bases sitting between them. This CDR3 is CASSQGQGSNQPQHF. CDR3 DNA sequence: TGCGCCAGCAGCCAAGGTCAGGGGAGCAATCAGCCCCAGCATTTT.

CDR3 loop: CAISEGRIGEQYF. The CDR3 DNA reads TGTGCCATCAGTGAGGGGAGGATCGGCGAGCAGTACTTC. This chain joins TRBV10-3 and TRBJ2-7; a possible D gene is TRBD2 (6 bases). Deletions cut 2 bases from V and 6 bases from J, with 11 bases between. Germline V CDR1 and CDR2: ENHRY, SYGVKD. This CDR3 region has 13 residues.

This sequence joins TRBV4-3 and TRBJ1-2; weak D call: TRBD1 (5 bases). V was cut by 1 base and J by 6 bases, with 12 bases left in between. This CDR3 is 14 amino acids long. Germline V gene lookup returns CDR1 LGHNA and CDR2 YSLEER. In nucleotides, the CDR3 is TGCGCCAGCAGCCAAGGGCCGGGAGGGGATGGCTACACCTTC. Amino acid sequence: CASSQGPGGDGYTF.

This CDR3 is CASSTYGSYNEQFF. CDR3 DNA: TGTGCCAGCTCAACTTACGGCTCCTACAATGAGCAGTTCTTC. The chain uses TRBV7-9 and TRBJ2-1; D is ambiguous. The germline gives CDR1 SEHNR, CDR2 FQNEAQ (reference sequence). The CDR3 runs to 14 residues. The V end lost 8 bases, the J end lost 0 bases, and 11 bases lay between the germline ends.

The DNA for the CDR3 is TGTGCCAGCAGCCTCCCCGGGCAGGGTAATGGCTACACCTTC. As protein: CASSLPGQGNGYTF. This chain connects TRBV7-8 to TRBJ1-2; D is possibly TRBD1 (5 bases). Germline values: CDR1 SGHVS, CDR2 FQNEAQ. The CDR3 runs 14 residues. V lost 5 bases to trimming and J lost 6 bases, with 16 bases between them.

The chain is built from TRBV7-3 and TRBJ2-2; 10 nucleotides line up with TRBD1. The CDR3 consists of 14 residues. Germline V gives CDR1 SGHTA, CDR2 FQGTGA. After removal of 9 bases from V and 4 bases from J, the junction contained 5 bases not matched to a gene. CDR3 in DNA: TGTGCCAGTCAGAGGACAGGGGGCACCGGGGAGCTGTTTTTT. This codes for CASQRTGGTGELFF. The full variable domain, in which reference TRBV7-3 and TRBJ2-2 provide the parts outside the CDR3, is GAGVSQTPSNKVTEKGKYVELRCDPISGHTALYWYRQSLGQGPEFLIYFQGTGAADDSGLPNDRFFAVRPEGSVSTLKIQRTERGDSAVYLCASQRTGGTGELFFGEGSRLTVL.

The sample holds one count of this clone. CDR3 residues: CASSQAQGRGNYGYTF. The CDR3 DNA reads TGTGCCAGCAGCCAAGCCCAGGGTAGGGGAAACTATGGCTACACCTTC. This chain links TRBV4-2 with TRBJ1-2; tentatively, D is TRBD1 (5 bases). Trimming shortened V by 1 base and J by 2 bases, and 14 bases separated the two germline ends. Germline CDR1 LGHNA, CDR2 YNFKEQ. This CDR3 has 16 residues.

This chain uses TRBV11-2 with TRBJ2-7; 8 bases are shared with TRBD2. Germline loops: CDR1 SGHAT, CDR2 FQNNGV. The CDR3 is made up of 16 amino acids. V shed 0 bases and J 2 bases; nucleotides not matched to a gene: 6. DNA for the CDR3: TGTGCCAGCAGCTTAGAAAGACTAGCGCCGACCTACGAGCAGTACTTC. Protein sequence: CASSLERLAPTYEQYF. Variable domain in full (rest from reference TRBV11-2 and TRBJ2-7): EAGVAQSPRYKIIEKRQSVAFWCNPISGHATLYWYQQILGQGPKLLIQFQNNGVVDDSQLPKDRFSAERLKGVDSTLKIQPAKLEDSAVYLCASSLERLAPTYEQYFGPGTRLTVT.